These T cell receptor beta chains were read from a single sample in a study of metastatic and nonmetastatic thyroid tumors. Through MiXCR, TCRdb re-clonotyped the PCR reads. The table lists over 50,000 clones, more than 25% of them singletons, with approximately 16% in the top ten. The material sequenced was blood. The receptors originated from a female donor with papillary thyroid cancer or a benign thyroid nodule (not recorded which). Some clones in this sample may be carry-over from other donors' samples. Each CDR3 is given with its conserved first and last residue. D genes are given only for firm matches. Expanded clones are given a class, and other clones once, few, many or no size at all.

D	V	J	size	CDR3	DNA
TRBD1	TRBV28	TRBJ1-2	few	CASSPQINSHRGGYTF	TGTGCCAGCAGTCCTCAGATAAATTCCCACAGGGGTGGCTACACCTTC
TRBD1	TRBV30	TRBJ2-7	-	CACYGTGGYEQYF	TGTGCCTGCTACGGGACAGGGGGCTACGAGCAGTACTTC
-	TRBV14	TRBJ1-1	many	CASSPRSRSTEAFF	TGTGCCAGCAGCCCCCGGAGCCGGTCCACTGAAGCTTTCTTT
TRBD2	TRBV6-2/TRBV6-3	TRBJ2-1	few	CASSPQTGIAGVFGEQFF	TGTGCCAGCAGCCCCCAGACGGGGATAGCGGGAGTCTTTGGTGAGCAGTTCTTC
TRBD1	TRBV10-2	TRBJ1-2	-	CASSESGGAFYGYTF	TGCGCCAGCAGTGAGTCAGGGGGCGCTTTCTATGGCTACACCTTC
-	TRBV6-1	TRBJ2-7	-	CASRRGQNEQYF	TGTGCCAGCAGACGTGGACAGAACGAGCAGTACTTC
-	TRBV6-2/TRBV6-3	TRBJ1-3	few	CASSYSPGVGNTIYF	TGTGCCAGCAGTTACTCACCAGGGGTTGGAAACACCATATATTTT
-	TRBV9	TRBJ1-2	few	CASSRWGGYTF	TGTGCCAGCAGCCGATGGGGGGGCTACACCTTC
TRBD2	TRBV12-3/TRBV12-4	TRBJ2-2	few	CASSFSGGLLANTGELFF	TGTGCCAGCAGCTTTAGCGGGGGCCTACTCGCGAACACCGGGGAGCTGTTTTTT
-	TRBV28	TRBJ1-1	few	CASSLAGANTEAFF	TGTGCCAGCAGTTTAGCAGGGGCGAACACTGAAGCTTTCTTT
TRBD2	TRBV10-1	TRBJ2-1	few	CASSSGLAADNEQFF	TGCGCCAGCAGTTCAGGACTAGCGGCCGACAATGAGCAGTTCTTC
TRBD1	TRBV28	TRBJ1-1	medium-sized	CASSPVRGQSTEAFF	TGTGCCAGCAGTCCCGTGAGGGGGCAGAGCACTGAAGCTTTCTTT
-	TRBV6-2/TRBV6-3	TRBJ1-2	few	CASSSPGSKGYTF	TGTGCCAGCAGTTCTCCGGGGTCTAAGGGCTACACCTTC
TRBD2	TRBV19	TRBJ2-4	many	CASSRRTSGENIQYF	TGTGCCAGTAGTAGGCGGACTAGCGGTGAAAACATTCAGTACTTC
TRBD2	TRBV2	TRBJ2-5	-	CASSQGGLAGGETQYF	TGTGCCAGCAGCCAGGGGGGACTAGCGGGAGGGGAGACCCAGTACTTC
TRBD2	TRBV11-1	TRBJ2-5	-	CASSLTGTLTAGTETQYF	TGTGCCAGCAGCCTGACCGGGACCCTAACAGCGGGAACCGAGACCCAGTACTTC
TRBD1	TRBV10-2	TRBJ2-7	many	CASSGDRGIYEQYF	TGCGCCAGCAGTGGGGACAGGGGAATCTACGAGCAGTACTTC
TRBD2	TRBV20-1	TRBJ2-7	few	CSARDVGLAENEQYF	TGCAGTGCTAGAGATGTGGGACTAGCGGAGAACGAGCAGTACTTC
TRBD1	TRBV6-1	TRBJ2-4	few	CASSAGQGGIQYF	TGTGCCAGCAGTGCCGGACAGGGAGGCATTCAGTACTTC
-	TRBV5-6	TRBJ1-2	-	CASSLRGLSYTF	TGTGCCAGCAGCTTGCGGGGCTTGAGCTACACCTTC